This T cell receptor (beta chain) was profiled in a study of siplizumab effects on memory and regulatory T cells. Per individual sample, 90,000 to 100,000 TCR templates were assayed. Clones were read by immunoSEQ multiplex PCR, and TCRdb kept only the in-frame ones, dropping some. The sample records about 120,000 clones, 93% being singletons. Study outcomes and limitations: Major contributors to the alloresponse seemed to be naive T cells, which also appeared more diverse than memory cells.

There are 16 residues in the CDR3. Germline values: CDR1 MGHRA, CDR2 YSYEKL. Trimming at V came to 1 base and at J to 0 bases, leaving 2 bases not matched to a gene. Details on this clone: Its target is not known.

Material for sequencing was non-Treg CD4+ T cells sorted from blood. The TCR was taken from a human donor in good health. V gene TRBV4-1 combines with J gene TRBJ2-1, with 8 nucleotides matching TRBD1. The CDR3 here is CASSQAQGASYNEQFF. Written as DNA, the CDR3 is TGCGCCAGCAGCCAAGCCCAGGGGGCCTCCTACAATGAGCAGTTCTTC.